These 6 T cell receptor beta chains were all obtained from the same sample, sequenced in a study of CD8+ T cells in alopecia areata. Isolated RNA was reverse transcribed into cDNA used as the sequencing template. The data were produced by immunoSEQ multiplex PCR, yet TCRdb's version contains in-frame clones alone and is incomplete. The sample contains about 97,000 clones, roughly three fifths of which appear only once. Treatment in this sample: oral pan-JAK inhibitor, 5-10 mg twice daily. Sequencing was performed on CD8+ T cells sorted from blood, taken between weeks 55 and 65, from a patient treated with tofacitinib. The receptors stem from a human donor with alopecia areata.

J is TRBJ2-5 and V is TRBV10-3; tentatively, D is TRBD1 or TRBD2 (6 bases each). The CDR3 consists of 15 residues. Germline CDR1 ENHRY, CDR2 SYGVKD. The germline V and J ends were trimmed by 2 bases and 3 bases, with 13 bases remaining between them. The CDR3 is CAISETQGGEETQYF. The CDR3 region has the DNA TGTGCCATCAGTGAGACACAGGGAGGAGAAGAGACCCAGTACTTC.

This clone came up a few times. The chain uses TRBV30 and TRBJ2-1, with D maybe TRBD2 (6 bases). CDR1 and CDR2 from the germline V gene are GTSNPN and SVGIG (reference sequence). V was clipped by 4 bases and J by 10 bases, with 11 bases between them. The length of the CDR3 is 11 residues. The CDR3 DNA reads as TGTGCCTGGAAAGAGGCGGGGGAGCAGTTCTTC. Translating it yields CAWKEAGEQFF.

This clone showed up just a few times. The chain combines TRBV23-1 with TRBJ2-5; D ambiguous. TRBV23-1 is recorded as an ORF, its role being uncertain. Trimming took off 4 bases at V and 4 bases at J, with 4 bases between the two ends. The CDR3 sequence is 11 residues long. DNA of the CDR3: TGCGCCAGCAGTCTCGGAGAGACCCAGTACTTC. It codes for CASSLGETQYF.

This clone was seen a few times. The chain carries TRBV4-2 and TRBJ2-3, with 11 bases fitting TRBD2. CDR3 length: 15 residues. Germline CDR1 is LGHNA and CDR2 is YNFKEQ. V was clipped by 5 bases and J by 2 bases; unmatched bases: 3. The CDR3 reads CASSTGLADTDTQYF. The CDR3 region has the DNA TGTGCCAGCAGCACGGGACTAGCGGACACAGATACGCAGTATTTT.

This chain joins TRBV15 and TRBJ1-4; unclear D gene. The length of the CDR3 is 15 residues. V was cut by 0 bases and J by 5 bases, with 10 bases left in between. Per germline, CDR1 LNHNV and CDR2 YYDKDF (reference sequence). CDR3 DNA sequence: TGTGCCACCAGCAGAGATAAGGCCCAGAATGAAAAACTGTTTTTT. It encodes CATSRDKAQNEKLFF.

There are a few counts of this clone. The V gene is TRBV2, the J gene TRBJ2-7; D not certain. V was clipped by 6 bases and J by 7 bases, with 13 bases between them. The CDR3 is 12 residues long. Per germline, CDR1 SNHLY and CDR2 FYNNEI. Here the CDR3 reads CASSERTGEQYF. DNA for the CDR3: TGTGCCAGCAGCGAACGGACGGGTGAGCAGTACTTC.